The 10 T cell receptor beta chains reported below all come from one sample, sequenced in a study of T cells in women clearing cervical HPV infection. Generated by immunoSEQ multiplex PCR, the TCRdb table keeps only in-frame clones and is missing some. This specimen shows under 35,000 clones; the ten leading clones hold around 16%. Source material: blood buffy coat. These receptors came from a woman aged 18 to 69 with a cervical HPV16 infection that either progressed to CIN3+ or cleared (not recorded which).

Concerning this clone itself: The read ends 3 residues before the CDR3 terminus; that terminus is restored from the germline J gene. This chain joins TRBV6-4 and TRBJ2-1, with 13 positions matching TRBD2. Trimming took 2 bases from V and 6 from J; bases not matched to a gene: 1. This CDR3 comprises 15 residues. Germline CDR1 MRHNA, CDR2 SNTAGT. This CDR3 is CASSDTSGGANEQFF. Partial CDR3 DNA: TGTGCCAGCAGTGACACTAGCGGGGGGGCCAATGAG.

Comment on this clone: The CDR3 is cut off 3 residues early in the read; its end comes from the germline J gene. This chain uses TRBV5-1 with TRBJ1-2; weak D call: TRBD1 (6 bases). CDR3 length equals 15 residues. Trimming pared 0 bases from V and 3 bases from J, leaving 12 bases between. The germline V gene encodes CDR1 SGHRS and CDR2 YFSETQ. CDR3 amino acids: CASSLALNRDYGYTF. The DNA read from the CDR3 is TGCGCCAGCAGCTTGGCCCTAAACAGGGACTATGGC. Complete variable domain (other parts from reference TRBV5-1 and TRBJ1-2): KAGVTQTPRYLIKTRGQQVTLSCSPISGHRSVSWYQQTPGQGLQFLFEYFSETQRNKGNFPGRFSGRQFSNSRSEMNVSTLELGDSALYLCASSLALNRDYGYTFGSGTRLTVV.

CDR3 protein: CAWQIDAWGRETQYF. Incomplete CDR3 DNA: TGTGCCTGGCAAATTGACGCGTGGGGCCGAGAGACC. The genes are TRBV30 and TRBJ2-5; D is possibly TRBD1 (5 bases). The read ends 3 residues early relative to the CDR3; the germline J gene fills the gap. The germline V gene has CDR1 GTSNPN and CDR2 SVGIG (reference sequence). The CDR3 is made up of 15 amino acids. The V end lost 5 bases, the J end lost 4 bases, and 20 bases lay between the germline ends. The full variable domain, in which reference TRBV30 and TRBJ2-5 provide the parts outside the CDR3, is SQTIHQWPATLVQPVGSPLSLECTVEGTSNPNLYWYRQAAGRGLQLLFYSVGIGQISSEVPQNLSASRPQDRQFILSSKKLLLSDSGFYLCAWQIDAWGRETQYFGPGTRLLVL.

With respect to this clone: The CDR3 end lies 3 residues beyond the end of the read and is filled in from the germline J gene. This chain links TRBV5-4 with TRBJ2-5; the D gene is possibly TRBD1 (6 bases). The CDR3 covers 13 residues. The V and J ends lost 4 bases and 5 bases respectively, with 12 bases between them. Germline CDR1 and CDR2: SGHNT and YYREEE (reference sequence). The CDR3 reads CASSIQGRETQYF. The sequenced part of the CDR3 DNA is TGTGCCAGCAGCATTCAGGGGCGGGAGACC.

Comments on this clone: The read finishes 3 residues shy of the CDR3 end, and the germline J gene is used to complete it. The chain employs TRBV7-3 and TRBJ2-3, with 9 positions matching TRBD2. Trimming took 3 bases from V and 4 from J; bases not matched to a gene: 5. Germline CDR1 reads SGHTA; CDR2 reads FQGTGA. The CDR3 contains 15 residues. CDR3 bases read: TGTGCCAGCAGCTTGGGCGGGGGGGCCTCAGATACG. This gives the protein CASSLGGGASDT. The whole CDR3 reads CASSLGGGASDTQYF. Based on the CDR3 plus reference TRBV7-3 and TRBJ2-3, the full variable domain is GAGVSQTPSNKVTEKGKYVELRCDPISGHTALYWYRQSLGQGPEFLIYFQGTGAADDSGLPNDRFFAVRPEGSVSTLKIQRTERGDSAVYLCASSLGGGASDTQYFGPGTRLTVL.

Notes on this clone: The CDR3 end lies 3 residues beyond the end of the read and is filled in from the germline J gene. The chain combines TRBV20-1 with TRBJ1-5; a possible D gene is TRBD1 (5 bases). Looked up from germline, CDR1 is DFQATT and CDR2 is SNEGSKA (reference sequence). The CDR3 sequence is 13 residues long. V was clipped by 3 bases and J by 4 bases, with 10 bases between them. CDR3 amino acids: CSARGLRNQPQHF. The CDR3 bases that were read are TGCAGTGCTAGGGGGCTGAGGAATCAGCCC.

Details on this clone: The read finishes 3 residues shy of the CDR3 end, and the germline J gene is used to complete it. The rearrangement joins TRBV7-9 to TRBJ2-7, with 7 bases lining up with TRBD1. Looked up from germline, CDR1 is SEHNR and CDR2 is FQNEAQ (reference sequence). The CDR3 has 15 amino acids. With 8 bases clipped from V and 0 bases from J, the junction kept 10 bases outside the gene matches. The part of the CDR3 DNA that was read is TGTGCCAGCCGACCGGACAGGATGAGCTCCTACGAG. Translating gives CASRPDRMSSYE. The complete CDR3 reads CASRPDRMSSYEQYF.

In the case of this clone: The DNA ends 3 residues before the CDR3 does, and the rest of the CDR3 is filled in from the germline J gene. The chain links TRBV20-1 to TRBJ2-1, with 7 bases that match TRBD2. CDR1 is DFQATT and CDR2 is SNEGSKA in the germline V gene (reference sequence). V shed 0 bases, J shed 5 bases, and the junction held 10 bases outside the gene matches. The length of the CDR3 is 16 residues. Partial CDR3 DNA: TGCAGTGCTAGAGAAATCGGACTAGGAGTAGACAATGAG. Protein sequence: CSAREIGLGVDNE. The full-length CDR3 reads as CSAREIGLGVDNEQFF.

Points on this clone: The DNA ends 3 residues before the CDR3 does, and the rest of the CDR3 is filled in from the germline J gene. The V call is TRBV27, the J call TRBJ2-7; the D gene is possibly TRBD1 (6 bases). The length of the CDR3 is 15 residues. Germline CDR1 MNHEY, CDR2 SMNVEV (reference sequence). Deletions cut 0 bases from V and 0 bases from J, with 9 bases between. The CDR3 reads CASSLSGHSSYEQYF. CDR3 bases read: TGTGCCAGCAGTTTATCGGGACACTCCTCCTACGAG.

Points on this clone: The missing CDR3 end, 3 residues past where the read stops, is filled in from the germline J gene. V is TRBV2 and J is TRBJ2-7, with D unresolved. This CDR3 comprises 11 residues. Germline V gene data show CDR1 as SNHLY and CDR2 as FYNNEI. V was trimmed by 4 bases and J by 6 bases, leaving 7 bases between them. CDR3 bases read: TGTGCCAGCAGTGTTCTAATCGAG. Translated: CASSVLIE. The complete CDR3 protein is CASSVLIEQYF.